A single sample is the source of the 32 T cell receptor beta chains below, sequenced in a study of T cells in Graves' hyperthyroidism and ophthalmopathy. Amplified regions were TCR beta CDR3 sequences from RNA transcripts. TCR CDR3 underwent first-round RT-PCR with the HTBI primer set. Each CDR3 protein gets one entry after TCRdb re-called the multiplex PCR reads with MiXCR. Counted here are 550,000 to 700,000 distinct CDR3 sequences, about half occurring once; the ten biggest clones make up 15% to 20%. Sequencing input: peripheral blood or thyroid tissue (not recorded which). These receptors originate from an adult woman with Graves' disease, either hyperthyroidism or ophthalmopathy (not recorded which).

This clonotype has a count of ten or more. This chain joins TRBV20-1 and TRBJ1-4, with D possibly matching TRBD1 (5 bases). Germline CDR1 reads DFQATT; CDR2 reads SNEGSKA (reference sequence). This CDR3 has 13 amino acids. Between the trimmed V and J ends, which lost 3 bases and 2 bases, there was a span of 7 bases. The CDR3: CSARAGTNEKLFF. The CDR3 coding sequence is TGCAGTGCTAGGGCAGGGACTAATGAAAAACTGTTTTTT.

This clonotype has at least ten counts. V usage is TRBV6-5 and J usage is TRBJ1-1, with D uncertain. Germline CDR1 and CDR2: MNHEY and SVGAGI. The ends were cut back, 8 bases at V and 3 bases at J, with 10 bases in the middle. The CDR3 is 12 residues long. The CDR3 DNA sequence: TGTGCCAGCGGGCGCAGGTACACTGAAGCTTTCTTT. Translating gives CASGRRYTEAFF.

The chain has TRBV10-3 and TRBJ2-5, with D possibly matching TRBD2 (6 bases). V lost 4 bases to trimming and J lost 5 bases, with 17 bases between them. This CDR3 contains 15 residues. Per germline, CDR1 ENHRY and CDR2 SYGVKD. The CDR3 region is CAISGPEGMMETQYF. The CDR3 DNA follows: TGTGCCATCAGTGGGCCGGAGGGGATGATGGAGACCCAGTACTTC.

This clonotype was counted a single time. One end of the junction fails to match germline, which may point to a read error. The CDR3 sequence is CASSAGQF. DNA of the CDR3: TGTGCCAGCAGCGCAGGACAGTTT. The rearrangement links TRBV7-3 to TRBJ1-5; TRBD1 might be the D (6 bases). Germline V gene data show CDR1 as SGHTA and CDR2 as FQGTGA. This CDR3 has 8 amino acids.

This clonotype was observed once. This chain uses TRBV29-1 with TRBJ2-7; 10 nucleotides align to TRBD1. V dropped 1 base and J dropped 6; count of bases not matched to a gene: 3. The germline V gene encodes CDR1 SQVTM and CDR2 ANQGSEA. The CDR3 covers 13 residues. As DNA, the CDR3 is TGCAGCGTTGAAGGGGGACAGGGGCGCGAGCAGTACTTC. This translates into CSVEGGQGREQYF.

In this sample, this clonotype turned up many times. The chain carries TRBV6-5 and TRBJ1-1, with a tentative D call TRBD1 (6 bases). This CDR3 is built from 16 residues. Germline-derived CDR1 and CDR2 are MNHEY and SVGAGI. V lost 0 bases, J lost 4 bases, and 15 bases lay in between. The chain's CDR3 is CASSYSGLGGRTEAFF. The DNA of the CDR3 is TGTGCCAGCAGTTACTCGGGTTTGGGGGGCCGCACTGAAGCTTTCTTT.

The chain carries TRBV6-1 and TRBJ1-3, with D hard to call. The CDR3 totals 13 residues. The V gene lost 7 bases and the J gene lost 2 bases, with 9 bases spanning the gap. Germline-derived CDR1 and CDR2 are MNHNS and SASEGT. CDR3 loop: CASNRETGNTIYF. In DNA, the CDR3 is TGTGCCAGCAACCGGGAAACTGGAAACACCATATATTTT.

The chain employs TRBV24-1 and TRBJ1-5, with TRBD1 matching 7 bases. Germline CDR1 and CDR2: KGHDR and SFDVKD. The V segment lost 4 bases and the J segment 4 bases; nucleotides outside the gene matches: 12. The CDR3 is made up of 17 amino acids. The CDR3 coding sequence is TGTGCCACCAGTGAAGGATACAGGGGAGAATCAAATCAGCCCCAGCATTTT. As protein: CATSEGYRGESNQPQHF.

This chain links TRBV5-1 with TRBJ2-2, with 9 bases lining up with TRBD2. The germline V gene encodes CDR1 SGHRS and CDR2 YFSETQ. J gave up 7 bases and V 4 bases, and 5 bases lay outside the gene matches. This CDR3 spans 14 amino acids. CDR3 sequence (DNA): TGCGCCAGCAGCAAGCTAGCGGGACTCGGGGAGCTGTTTTTT. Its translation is CASSKLAGLGELFF.

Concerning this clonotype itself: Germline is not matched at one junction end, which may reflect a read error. In DNA form, the CDR3 reads TGTGCTAGCACCGGACAGGGGACGGCCGGGGAGCTGTTTTTT. Translation: CASTGQGTAGELFF. This chain connects TRBV7-7 to TRBJ2-2; TRBD1 matches 9 bases. CDR1 is SSHAT, CDR2 FNYEAQ, per germline (reference sequence). The CDR3 extends over 14 amino acids.

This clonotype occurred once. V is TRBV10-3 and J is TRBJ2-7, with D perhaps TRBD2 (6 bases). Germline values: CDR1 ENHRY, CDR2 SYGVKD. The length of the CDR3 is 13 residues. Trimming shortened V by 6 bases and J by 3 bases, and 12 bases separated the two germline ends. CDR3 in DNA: TGTGCCATCAGGATCCGGGAGCACTACGAGCAGTACTTC. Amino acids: CAIRIREHYEQYF.

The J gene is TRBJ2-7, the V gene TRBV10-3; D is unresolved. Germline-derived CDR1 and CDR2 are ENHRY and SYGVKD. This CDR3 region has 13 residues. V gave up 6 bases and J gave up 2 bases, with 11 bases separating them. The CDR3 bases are TGTGCCATCAGAAAGACCGAGACCTACGAGCAGTACTTC. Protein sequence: CAIRKTETYEQYF.

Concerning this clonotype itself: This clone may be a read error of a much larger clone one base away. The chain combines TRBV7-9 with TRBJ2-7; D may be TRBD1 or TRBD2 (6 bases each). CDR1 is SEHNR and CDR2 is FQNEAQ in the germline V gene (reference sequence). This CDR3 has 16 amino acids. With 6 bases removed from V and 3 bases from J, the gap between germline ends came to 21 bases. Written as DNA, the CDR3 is TGTGCCAGCAGTGAAATTGAGGGGGGTATGGGCTACGAGCAGTACTTC. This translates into CASSEIEGGMGYEQYF. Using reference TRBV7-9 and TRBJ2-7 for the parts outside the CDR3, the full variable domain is DTGVSQNPRHKITKRGQNVTFRCDPISEHNRLYWYRQTLGQGPEFLTYFQNEAQLEKSRLLSDRFSAERPKGSFSTLEIQRTEQGDSAMYLCASSEIEGGMGYEQYFGPGTRLTVT.

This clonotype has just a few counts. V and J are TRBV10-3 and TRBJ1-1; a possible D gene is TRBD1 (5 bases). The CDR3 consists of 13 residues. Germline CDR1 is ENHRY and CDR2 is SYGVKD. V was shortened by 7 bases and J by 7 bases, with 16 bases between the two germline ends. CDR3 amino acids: CAIKVRRDGEAFF. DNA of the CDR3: TGTGCCATCAAGGTCCGGCGGGACGGTGAAGCTTTCTTT.

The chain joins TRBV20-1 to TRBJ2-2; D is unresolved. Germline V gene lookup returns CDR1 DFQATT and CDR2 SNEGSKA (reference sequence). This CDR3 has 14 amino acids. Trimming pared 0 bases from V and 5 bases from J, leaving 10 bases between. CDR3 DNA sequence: TGCAGTGCTAGAGATCCCGGCAGGACCGGGGAGCTGTTTTTT. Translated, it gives CSARDPGRTGELFF.

CDR3 DNA sequence: TGCAGTGCTAGTGGCCTAGCGGGAGGGCGTCAAGAGACCCAGCATTTT. This sequence encodes CSASGLAGGRQETQHF. V is TRBV20-1 and J is TRBJ1-5, with D unresolved. Germline V lookup: CDR1 DFQATT, CDR2 SNEGSKA (reference sequence). V was cut by 3 bases and J by 11 bases, with 26 bases left in between. The CDR3 totals 16 residues.

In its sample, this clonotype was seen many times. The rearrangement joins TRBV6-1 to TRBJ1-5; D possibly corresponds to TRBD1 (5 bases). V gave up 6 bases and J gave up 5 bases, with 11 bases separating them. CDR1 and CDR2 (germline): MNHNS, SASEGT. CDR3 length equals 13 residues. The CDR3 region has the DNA TGTGCCAGCAGCGGGACGATTTATCAGCCCCAGCATTTT. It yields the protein CASSGTIYQPQHF.

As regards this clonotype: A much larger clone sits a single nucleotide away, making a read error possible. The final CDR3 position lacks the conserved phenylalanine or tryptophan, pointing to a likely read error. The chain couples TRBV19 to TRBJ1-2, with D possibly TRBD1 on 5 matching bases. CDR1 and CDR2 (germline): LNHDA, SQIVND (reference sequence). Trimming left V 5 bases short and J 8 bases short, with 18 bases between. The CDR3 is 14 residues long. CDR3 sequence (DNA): TGTGCCAGTAGTTCGGGGCAGGCCTTTAGCGGCTACACCCTC. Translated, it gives CASSSGQAFSGYTL.

CDR3 in amino acids: CACQSEDRDYGYTF. CDR3 nucleotides: TGTGCCTGCCAGAGCGAGGACAGGGACTATGGCTACACCTTC. The chain carries TRBV30 and TRBJ1-2; 8 bases agree with TRBD1. Germline CDR1 GTSNPN, CDR2 SVGIG (reference sequence). V was clipped by 6 bases and J by 3 bases; unmatched bases: 9. The CDR3 is 14 amino acids.

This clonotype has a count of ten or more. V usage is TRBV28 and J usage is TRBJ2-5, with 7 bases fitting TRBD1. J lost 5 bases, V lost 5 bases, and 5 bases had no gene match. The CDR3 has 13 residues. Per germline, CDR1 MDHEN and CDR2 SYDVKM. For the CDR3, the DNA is TGTGCCAGCAGTCGGGACAGTTGGGAGACCCAGTACTTC. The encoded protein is CASSRDSWETQYF.

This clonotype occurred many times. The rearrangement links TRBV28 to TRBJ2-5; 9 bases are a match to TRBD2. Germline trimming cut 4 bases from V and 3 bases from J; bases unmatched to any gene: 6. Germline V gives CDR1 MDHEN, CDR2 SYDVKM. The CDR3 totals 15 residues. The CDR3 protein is CASSYSLAGKETQYF. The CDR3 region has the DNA TGTGCCAGCAGTTATTCCCTAGCGGGGAAAGAGACCCAGTACTTC.

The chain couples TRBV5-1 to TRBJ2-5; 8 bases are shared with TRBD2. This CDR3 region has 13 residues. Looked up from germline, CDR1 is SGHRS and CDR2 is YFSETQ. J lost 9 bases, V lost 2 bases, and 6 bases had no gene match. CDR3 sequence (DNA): TGCGCCAGCAGCTTCGGGGGGGATCAGCCCCAGTACTTC. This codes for CASSFGGDQPQYF.

In DNA form, the CDR3 reads TGCGCCAGCAGCTTGCACCCCCGGAGGGGCTACACCTTC. Residues: CASSLHPRRGYTF. This chain uses TRBV5-1 with TRBJ1-2; D gene unclear. Germline V gene data show CDR1 as SGHRS and CDR2 as YFSETQ. V lost 1 base to trimming and J lost 8 bases, with 12 bases between them. The CDR3 contains 13 residues.

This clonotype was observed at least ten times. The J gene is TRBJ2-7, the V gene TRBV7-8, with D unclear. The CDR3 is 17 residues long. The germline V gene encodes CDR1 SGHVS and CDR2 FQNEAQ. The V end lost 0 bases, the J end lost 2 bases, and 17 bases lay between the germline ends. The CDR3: CASSLAATGYLTYEQYF. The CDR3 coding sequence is TGTGCCAGCAGCTTAGCGGCCACTGGTTACCTCACCTACGAGCAGTACTTC.

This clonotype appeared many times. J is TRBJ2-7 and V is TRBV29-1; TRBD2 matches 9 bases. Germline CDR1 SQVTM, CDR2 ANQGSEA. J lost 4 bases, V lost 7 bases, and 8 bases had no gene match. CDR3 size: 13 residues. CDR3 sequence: CSAQWLAGYEQYF. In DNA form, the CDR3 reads TGCAGCGCCCAGTGGCTAGCGGGGTACGAGCAGTACTTC.

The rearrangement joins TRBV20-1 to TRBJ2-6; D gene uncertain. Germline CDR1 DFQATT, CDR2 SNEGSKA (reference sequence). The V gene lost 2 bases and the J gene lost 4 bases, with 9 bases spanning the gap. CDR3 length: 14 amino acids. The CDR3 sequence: CSARRMSGANVLTF. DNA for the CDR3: TGCAGTGCTAGACGTATGAGCGGGGCCAACGTCCTGACTTTC.

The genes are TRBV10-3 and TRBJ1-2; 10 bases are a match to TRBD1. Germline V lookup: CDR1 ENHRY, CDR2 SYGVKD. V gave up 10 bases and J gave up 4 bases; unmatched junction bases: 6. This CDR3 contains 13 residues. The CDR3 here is CATRDRGVYGYTF. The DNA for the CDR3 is TGTGCCACCCGGGACAGGGGCGTCTATGGCTACACCTTC.

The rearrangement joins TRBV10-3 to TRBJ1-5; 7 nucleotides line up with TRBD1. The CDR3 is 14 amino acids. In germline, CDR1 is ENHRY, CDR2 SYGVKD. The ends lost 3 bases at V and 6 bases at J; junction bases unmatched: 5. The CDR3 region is CAISDETGSQPQHF. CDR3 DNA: TGTGCCATCAGTGACGAGACAGGGAGTCAGCCCCAGCATTTT.

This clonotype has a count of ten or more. The CDR3 here is CSAPAGGSVQPQHF. Here the CDR3 DNA reads TGCAGTGCACCCGCAGGGGGCTCAGTTCAGCCCCAGCATTTT. This rearrangement joins TRBV20-1 to TRBJ1-5; TRBD1 aligns across 8 bases. The germline V gene encodes CDR1 DFQATT and CDR2 SNEGSKA (reference sequence). After removal of 6 bases from V and 6 bases from J, the junction contained 10 bases not matched to a gene. This CDR3 has 14 residues.

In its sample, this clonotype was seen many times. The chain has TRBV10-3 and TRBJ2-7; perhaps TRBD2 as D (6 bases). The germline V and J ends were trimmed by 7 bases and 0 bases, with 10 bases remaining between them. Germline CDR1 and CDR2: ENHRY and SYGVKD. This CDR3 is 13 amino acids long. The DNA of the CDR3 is TGTGCCATCAACGGGGGACCCTCCTACGAGCAGTACTTC. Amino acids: CAINGGPSYEQYF.

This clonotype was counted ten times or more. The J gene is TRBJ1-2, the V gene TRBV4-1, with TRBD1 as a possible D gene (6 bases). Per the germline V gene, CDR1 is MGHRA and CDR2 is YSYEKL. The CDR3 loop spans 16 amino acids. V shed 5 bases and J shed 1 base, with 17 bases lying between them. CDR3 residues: CASSSTTGLGNYGYTF. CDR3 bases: TGCGCCAGCAGCTCTACGACAGGTCTGGGTAACTATGGCTACACCTTC.

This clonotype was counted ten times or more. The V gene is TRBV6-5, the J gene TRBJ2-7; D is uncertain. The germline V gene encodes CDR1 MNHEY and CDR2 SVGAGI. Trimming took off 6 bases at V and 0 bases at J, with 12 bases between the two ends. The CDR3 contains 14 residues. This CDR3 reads CASSEALSSYEQYF. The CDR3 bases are TGTGCCAGCAGCGAAGCATTAAGCTCCTACGAGCAGTACTTC.